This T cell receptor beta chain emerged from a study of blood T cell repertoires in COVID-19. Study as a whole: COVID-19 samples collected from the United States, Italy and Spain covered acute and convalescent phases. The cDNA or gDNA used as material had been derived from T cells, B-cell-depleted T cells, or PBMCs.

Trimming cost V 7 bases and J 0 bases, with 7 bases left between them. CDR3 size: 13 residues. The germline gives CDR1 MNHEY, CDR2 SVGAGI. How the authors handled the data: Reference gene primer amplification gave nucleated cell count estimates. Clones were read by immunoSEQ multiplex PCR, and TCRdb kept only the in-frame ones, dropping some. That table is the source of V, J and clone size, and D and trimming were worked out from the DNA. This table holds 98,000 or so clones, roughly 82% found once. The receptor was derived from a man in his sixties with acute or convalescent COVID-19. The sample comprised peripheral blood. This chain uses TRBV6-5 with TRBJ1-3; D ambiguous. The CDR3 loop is CASTWSSGNTIYF. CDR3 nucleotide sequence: TGTGCCAGCACCTGGAGCTCTGGAAACACCATATATTTT.